Listed below are T cell receptor beta chains from one sample, sequenced in a study of immune characteristics of hereditary and idiopathic chronic pancreatitis. The data were produced by immunoSEQ multiplex PCR, yet TCRdb's version contains in-frame clones alone and is incomplete. Altogether 11,000 to 15,000 clones are present, roughly 80% being singletons, with the ten largest covering 14%. Sequencing input: pancreas tissue with hereditary chronic pancreatitis. The source of these receptors is a human donor with chronic pancreatitis. The conserved cysteine and the conserved F or W are not part of the CDR3 here. Each record gives: clone size, CDR3 length, J gene, V gene, CDR3 protein. Size is omitted from some rows. Given values are once, few, many or a class for expanded clones.

clone size: .
CDR3 length: 13
J gene: TRBJ2-1
V gene: TRBV7-2
CDR3 protein: ASSPSPGLLNEQF

clone size: .
CDR3 length: 12
J gene: TRBJ2-5
V gene: TRBV19
CDR3 protein: ASRQAGSQETQY

clone size: few
CDR3 length: 13
J gene: TRBJ2-6
V gene: TRBV5-4
CDR3 protein: ASSPQGAGANVLT

clone size: .
CDR3 length: 13
J gene: TRBJ2-7
V gene: TRBV9
CDR3 protein: ASSGRDGSSYEQY

clone size: .
CDR3 length: 10
J gene: TRBJ1-1
V gene: TRBV6-1
CDR3 protein: ASLWGEEGAF

clone size: few
CDR3 length: 14
J gene: TRBJ1-1
V gene: TRBV28
CDR3 protein: ASSWVSQVGNTEAF

clone size: .
CDR3 length: 12
J gene: TRBJ1-1
V gene: TRBV12-5
CDR3 protein: ASGLREGGTEAF

clone size: .
CDR3 length: 13
J gene: TRBJ2-7
V gene: TRBV29-1
CDR3 protein: SVETGGVGVREQY

clone size: .
CDR3 length: 13
J gene: TRBJ2-5
V gene: TRBV27
CDR3 protein: ASSPQGARFKTQY

clone size: .
CDR3 length: 10
J gene: TRBJ2-3
V gene: TRBV2
CDR3 protein: ASRDNTDTQY

clone size: few
CDR3 length: 13
J gene: TRBJ2-7
V gene: TRBV6-1
CDR3 protein: ASSEAPGGVDEQY

clone size: medium-sized
CDR3 length: 13
J gene: TRBJ2-7
V gene: TRBV19
CDR3 protein: ASTPGMGGFYEQY

clone size: .
CDR3 length: 12
J gene: TRBJ1-2
V gene: TRBV7-9
CDR3 protein: ASSPTGDTYGYT

clone size: .
CDR3 length: 15
J gene: TRBJ2-1
V gene: TRBV2
CDR3 protein: ASKSQPGLVGVDEQF

clone size: once
CDR3 length: 11
J gene: TRBJ2-3
V gene: TRBV28
CDR3 protein: ASSGGGTDTQY

clone size: .
CDR3 length: 10
J gene: TRBJ2-3
V gene: TRBV5-6
CDR3 protein: ASRPAGGTQY

clone size: .
CDR3 length: 16
J gene: TRBJ1-3
V gene: TRBV2
CDR3 protein: ASSAPGRPGVSGNTIY

clone size: .
CDR3 length: 14
J gene: TRBJ2-2
V gene: TRBV6-4
CDR3 protein: ASSPDPDRFTGELF

clone size: .
CDR3 length: 11
J gene: TRBJ1-1
V gene: TRBV6-1
CDR3 protein: ASSEAENTEAF

clone size: .
CDR3 length: 12
J gene: TRBJ1-5
V gene: TRBV6-2/TRBV6-3
CDR3 protein: ASSPGTENQPQH

clone size: .
CDR3 length: 11
J gene: TRBJ1-2
V gene: TRBV25-1
CDR3 protein: ASSIGGSYGYT

clone size: .
CDR3 length: 15
J gene: TRBJ1-1
V gene: TRBV5-1
CDR3 protein: ASRGLNLGPMNTEAF

clone size: .
CDR3 length: 10
J gene: TRBJ1-1
V gene: TRBV30
CDR3 protein: AWSQGGAEAF

clone size: .
CDR3 length: 14
J gene: TRBJ2-3
V gene: TRBV5-8
CDR3 protein: ASSSDRGLSTDTQY

clone size: .
CDR3 length: 11
J gene: TRBJ2-7
V gene: TRBV5-1
CDR3 protein: ASSLSDGNEQY

clone size: few
CDR3 length: 14
J gene: TRBJ2-1
V gene: TRBV19
CDR3 protein: ASSIVGTRSQSEQF

clone size: .
CDR3 length: 14
J gene: TRBJ1-3
V gene: TRBV6-5
CDR3 protein: ASSSRGRLSGNTIY

clone size: .
CDR3 length: 14
J gene: TRBJ2-3
V gene: TRBV29-1
CDR3 protein: SVEGRYTTSTDTQY

clone size: .
CDR3 length: 12
J gene: TRBJ1-2
V gene: TRBV7-2
CDR3 protein: ASSLGGRLYGYT

clone size: .
CDR3 length: 15
J gene: TRBJ2-1
V gene: TRBV11-3
CDR3 protein: ASSLRGLDGRGHEQF

clone size: medium-sized
CDR3 length: 11
J gene: TRBJ1-5
V gene: TRBV6-5
CDR3 protein: ATTGTGNGPQH

clone size: .
CDR3 length: 12
J gene: TRBJ1-4
V gene: TRBV2
CDR3 protein: ASSDRARNEKLF

clone size: .
CDR3 length: 16
J gene: TRBJ2-5
V gene: TRBV30
CDR3 protein: AWRGLDAGGSGKETQY

clone size: .
CDR3 length: 13
J gene: TRBJ2-6
V gene: TRBV6-1
CDR3 protein: ASSEEGTGANVLT

clone size: .
CDR3 length: 12
J gene: TRBJ2-1
V gene: TRBV4-2
CDR3 protein: ASSQRLGGYEQF

clone size: once
CDR3 length: 10
J gene: TRBJ1-1
V gene: TRBV18
CDR3 protein: ASSPADRVTF

clone size: .
CDR3 length: 11
J gene: TRBJ2-2
V gene: TRBV29-1
CDR3 protein: SVEEGQGRELF

clone size: .
CDR3 length: 11
J gene: TRBJ2-7
V gene: TRBV19
CDR3 protein: ASSTPGHLEQY

clone size: once
CDR3 length: 13
J gene: TRBJ2-5
V gene: TRBV6-5
CDR3 protein: ASSPLAGGPETQY

clone size: .
CDR3 length: 12
J gene: TRBJ2-7
V gene: TRBV7-8
CDR3 protein: ASSLAGGQHEQY

clone size: .
CDR3 length: 12
J gene: TRBJ1-4
V gene: TRBV10-2
CDR3 protein: ASSDLTTNEKLF

clone size: .
CDR3 length: 11
J gene: TRBJ2-4
V gene: TRBV5-6
CDR3 protein: ASSFRLRNIQY

clone size: .
CDR3 length: 14
J gene: TRBJ2-1
V gene: TRBV21-1
CDR3 protein: ASSAPRDRGHNEQF

clone size: .
CDR3 length: 10
J gene: TRBJ2-1
V gene: TRBV3-1/TRBV3-2
CDR3 protein: ASSQGILGRF

clone size: .
CDR3 length: 13
J gene: TRBJ2-1
V gene: TRBV6-5
CDR3 protein: ASSPTGQPYNEQF

clone size: .
CDR3 length: 13
J gene: TRBJ2-1
V gene: TRBV5-1
CDR3 protein: ASSGAGTSYNEQF

clone size: .
CDR3 length: 10
J gene: TRBJ2-7
V gene: TRBV3-1/TRBV3-2
CDR3 protein: ASSPLGGEQY

clone size: .
CDR3 length: 13
J gene: TRBJ1-1
V gene: TRBV2
CDR3 protein: ASRRDRTMNTEAF

clone size: .
CDR3 length: 17
J gene: TRBJ2-5
V gene: TRBV4-2
CDR3 protein: ASSQDLTSGRSSQETQY

clone size: .
CDR3 length: 11
J gene: TRBJ1-1
V gene: TRBV19
CDR3 protein: ASSIQANTEAF

clone size: .
CDR3 length: 10
J gene: TRBJ1-1
V gene: TRBV30
CDR3 protein: AWNHRVTEAF

clone size: .
CDR3 length: 13
J gene: TRBJ1-4
V gene: TRBV7-9
CDR3 protein: ASSFYTATNEKLF

clone size: .
CDR3 length: 12
J gene: TRBJ2-5
V gene: TRBV7-8
CDR3 protein: ASSLGNRGETQY

clone size: .
CDR3 length: 11
J gene: TRBJ1-5
V gene: TRBV10-3
CDR3 protein: AISGGLNQPQH

clone size: medium-sized
CDR3 length: 12
J gene: TRBJ1-3
V gene: TRBV7-9
CDR3 protein: ASSFEAGRNTIY

clone size: .
CDR3 length: 12
J gene: TRBJ1-2
V gene: TRBV3-1/TRBV3-2
CDR3 protein: ASSRQGPNYGYT

clone size: .
CDR3 length: 12
J gene: TRBJ2-3
V gene: TRBV2
CDR3 protein: ASRPQGGTDTQY

clone size: .
CDR3 length: 14
J gene: TRBJ2-3
V gene: TRBV5-1
CDR3 protein: ASSLPSGSFADTQY

clone size: .
CDR3 length: 14
J gene: TRBJ2-1
V gene: TRBV19
CDR3 protein: ASSTLAGASYNEQF